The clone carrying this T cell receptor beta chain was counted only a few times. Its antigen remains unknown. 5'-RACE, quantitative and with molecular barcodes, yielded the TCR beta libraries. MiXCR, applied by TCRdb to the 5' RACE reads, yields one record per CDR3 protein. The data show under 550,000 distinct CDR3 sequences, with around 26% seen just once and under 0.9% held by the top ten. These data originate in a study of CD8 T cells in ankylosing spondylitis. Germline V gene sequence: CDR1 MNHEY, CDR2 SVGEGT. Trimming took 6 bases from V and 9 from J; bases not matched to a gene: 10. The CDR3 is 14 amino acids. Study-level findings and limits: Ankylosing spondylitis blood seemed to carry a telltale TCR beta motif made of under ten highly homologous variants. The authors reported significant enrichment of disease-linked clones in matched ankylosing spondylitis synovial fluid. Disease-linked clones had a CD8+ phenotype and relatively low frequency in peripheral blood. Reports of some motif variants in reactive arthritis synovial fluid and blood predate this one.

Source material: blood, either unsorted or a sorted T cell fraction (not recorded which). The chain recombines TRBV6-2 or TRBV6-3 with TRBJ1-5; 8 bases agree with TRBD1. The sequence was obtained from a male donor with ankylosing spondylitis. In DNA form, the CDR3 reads TGTGCCAGCAGCTGGACAGGGAGCGATCTGCCCCAGCATTTT. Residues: CASSWTGSDLPQHF.